This TCR beta chain appears in the sequencing data of a study of T cells in Graves' hyperthyroidism and ophthalmopathy. Researchers amplified the TCR beta CDR3 regions from RNA transcripts. During a first-round RT-PCR of the TCR CDR3, the HTBI primer set was used. TCRdb re-called the multiplex PCR reads through MiXCR, storing one row per CDR3 protein. This table has some 720,000 distinct CDR3 sequences, about 16% appearing once. This CDR3 spans 15 amino acids. Deletions cut 6 bases from V and 7 bases from J, with 19 bases between. Germline CDR1 reads MDHEN; CDR2 reads SYDVKM. The clonotype was recovered from a man between 18 and 29 years old with Graves' hyperthyroidism. The sample was blood. V gene TRBV28 combines with J gene TRBJ1-5; D may be TRBD1 (6 bases). This CDR3 is CASSRRRGGRQPQHF. In nucleotides, the CDR3 is TGTGCCAGCAGCCGACGTAGGGGGGGGCGACAGCCCCAGCATTTT.